Given below is one T cell receptor beta chain in context. Its specificity is unknown. Sequenced by immunoSEQ multiplex PCR; TCRdb stores in-frame clones only, minus some. The sample holds 7,000 or so clones, around 85% seen once. This sample stems from a study of immune evolution from preneoplasia to lung adenocarcinoma. Study-wide results and limits: Top clone frequencies peaked in normal lung, apparently declining through invasive adenocarcinoma. Clonality was highest in normal lung, lower in later-stage lesions apparently.

Patient tissue came from resections in Japan or China, 2014–2017. H&E slides confirmed each diagnosis, reviewed by two pathologists independently. V was cut by 5 bases and J by 0 bases, with 11 bases left in between. CDR3 length: 14 amino acids. Germline V CDR1 and CDR2: SGHVS, FQNEAQ. This chain connects TRBV7-8 to TRBJ2-7, with D possibly called TRBD1 or TRBD2 (7 bases each). The sequenced sample was FFPE minimally invasive lung adenocarcinoma tissue. The receptor was derived from an older person with lung adenocarcinoma. The DNA of the CDR3 is TGTGCCAGCAGCCCCAGGGGGGGCTCCTACGAGCAGTACTTC. This sequence encodes CASSPRGGSYEQYF.